What follows are 14 T cell receptor beta chains derived from one specimen sequenced in a study of T cell responses to AZD1222 COVID-19 vaccine. Sequencing was performed with immunoSEQ multiplex PCR; in TCRdb, only in-frame clones are kept and a portion is missing. There are approximately 100,000 clones in the sample; 86% occur only once, and around 3.3% lies in the top ten. This material consisted of peripheral blood, taken 28 days after the second dose of the MenACWY control vaccine. Receptors originate from an adult who received the MenACWY meningococcal vaccine as a control.

The chain uses TRBV23-1 and TRBJ2-1, with 7 bases aligning to TRBD1. TRBV23-1 is recorded as an ORF, its role being uncertain. The V segment lost 10 bases and the J segment 6 bases; nucleotides outside the gene matches: 12. CDR3 length: 14 residues. CDR3 in DNA: TGCGCCACATTAATACCTAGGGACAGCAATGAGCAGTTCTTC. This gives the protein CATLIPRDSNEQFF.

The sample holds one count of this clone. The V call is TRBV18, the J call TRBJ1-5, with a tentative D call TRBD1 (5 bases). Germline V CDR1 and CDR2: KGHSH, LQKENI. The CDR3 runs 13 residues. The V and J ends lost 2 bases and 7 bases respectively, with 9 bases between them. In DNA, the CDR3 is TGTGCCAGCTCACCAGGGGCCCAGCAGCCCCAGCATTTT. Protein sequence: CASSPGAQQPQHF.

V usage is TRBV27 and J usage is TRBJ1-2; tentative D call: TRBD1 (5 bases). V was trimmed by 3 bases and J by 5 bases, leaving 10 bases between them. This CDR3 region has 13 residues. Germline CDR1 MNHEY, CDR2 SMNVEV (reference sequence). The CDR3 protein is CASSFPGGYGYTF. CDR3 nucleotides: TGTGCCAGCAGTTTCCCGGGGGGGTATGGCTACACCTTC.

The chain combines TRBV7-6 with TRBJ1-2; TRBD1 aligns across 10 bases. This CDR3 comprises 16 residues. After removal of 5 bases from V and 5 bases from J, the junction contained 11 bases not matched to a gene. Germline-derived CDR1 and CDR2 are SGHVS and FNYEAQ. DNA for the CDR3: TGTGCCAGCAGCCGGGACAGGGGTGTGGCGGAATATGGCTACACCTTC. It is translated as CASSRDRGVAEYGYTF.

The chain uses TRBV3-1 (or the pseudogene TRBV3-2) and TRBJ2-1; D remains unclear. Germline assignment: CDR1 LGHDT and CDR2 YNNKEL (reference sequence). V lost 4 bases to trimming and J lost 6 bases, with 10 bases between them. CDR3 length equals 13 residues. DNA of the CDR3: TGTGCCAGCAGCCCCGGGTCGGTCAATGAGCAGTTCTTC. This translates into CASSPGSVNEQFF.

The rearrangement links TRBV28 to TRBJ1-2, with TRBD1 matching over 9 bases. The germline gives CDR1 MDHEN, CDR2 SYDVKM. J was trimmed by 12 bases and V by 4 bases; bases with no gene match: 9. This CDR3 region has 13 residues. Here the CDR3 reads CASSSPGQGLNTF. Written as DNA, the CDR3 is TGTGCCAGCAGTTCCCCGGGACAGGGCTTAAACACCTTC.

The chain joins TRBV6-1 to TRBJ2-7; D gene ambiguous. V dropped 10 bases and J dropped 1 base, with 14 bases sitting between them. The CDR3 runs 13 residues. Germline assignment: CDR1 MNHNS and CDR2 SASEGT. The CDR3 sequence: CATAQPLSYEQYF. The CDR3 nucleotides read TGTGCCACTGCGCAGCCCTTGTCCTACGAGCAGTACTTC.

Points on this clone: The junction differs from germline at one of its ends, possibly a read error. V gene TRBV7-2 combines with J gene TRBJ2-3, with a tentative D call TRBD2 (5 bases). CDR3 length: 14 amino acids. Germline CDR1 SGHTA, CDR2 FQGNSA. For the CDR3, the DNA is TGTGCCAGCAGCTTAGGGTCTAGCAGAGATACGCAGTATTTT. Its protein is CASSLGSSRDTQYF.

V usage is TRBV19 and J usage is TRBJ2-1; 14 bases match TRBD2. This CDR3 contains 16 residues. V lost 5 bases to trimming and J lost 10 bases; unmatched junction nucleotides: 10. Germline assignment: CDR1 LNHDA and CDR2 SQIVND (reference sequence). CDR3 protein: CASSSWTSGGPGEQFF. CDR3 in DNA: TGTGCCAGTAGTTCCTGGACTAGCGGGGGGCCAGGGGAGCAGTTCTTC.

The chain links TRBV5-1 to TRBJ1-6; 7 nucleotides line up with TRBD1. The ends lost 0 bases at V and 5 bases at J; junction bases unmatched: 5. The V gene's germline CDR1 is SGHRS and CDR2 YFSETQ. The CDR3 runs to 16 residues. The CDR3 spells CASSLDGRGNNSPLHF. For the CDR3, the DNA is TGCGCCAGCAGCTTGGATGGCAGGGGGAATAATTCACCCCTCCACTTT.

This clone was seen a handful of times. This sample includes further DNA sequences coding for the same CDR3. V gene TRBV5-4 combines with J gene TRBJ1-1; a possible D gene is TRBD1 (5 bases). The CDR3 contains 14 residues. V lost 0 bases, J lost 4 bases, and 10 bases lay in between. Germline loops: CDR1 SGHNT, CDR2 YYREEE (reference sequence). The CDR3 DNA reads as TGTGCCAGCAGCTTGGACGGGGGGGGCACTGAAGCTTTCTTT. Translating gives CASSLDGGGTEAFF.

The V call is TRBV7-2, the J call TRBJ1-2; 8 positions match TRBD1. Trimming took 0 bases from V and 8 from J; bases not matched to a gene: 2. This CDR3 contains 13 residues. In germline, CDR1 is SGHTA, CDR2 FQGNSA. This CDR3 is CASSLARGQGYTF. The CDR3 DNA reads as TGTGCCAGCAGCTTAGCCAGGGGGCAAGGCTACACCTTC.

Details on this clone: This may come from a read error, since a much larger clone is one base off. This sequence joins TRBV13 and TRBJ2-3, with 7 bases fitting TRBD2. The germline V gene encodes CDR1 PRHDT and CDR2 FYEKMQ (reference sequence). The CDR3 has 14 residues. V shed 3 bases, J shed 1 base, and the junction held 1 base outside the gene matches. CDR3 residues: CASSFGGGTDTQYF. The DNA for the CDR3 is TGTGCCAGCAGCTTTGGGGGGGGCACAGATACGCAGTATTTT.

This chain's CDR3 is CASSKDPCEGRGRDGYTF. The CDR3 coding sequence is TGTGCCAGCAGCAAAGACCCGTGCGAGGGCAGGGGGCGAGATGGCTACACCTTC. The V call is TRBV21-1, the J call TRBJ1-2; the table's D call TRBD1 went unverified against the DNA. TRBV21-1 is a pseudogene locus. The CDR3 has 18 amino acids.